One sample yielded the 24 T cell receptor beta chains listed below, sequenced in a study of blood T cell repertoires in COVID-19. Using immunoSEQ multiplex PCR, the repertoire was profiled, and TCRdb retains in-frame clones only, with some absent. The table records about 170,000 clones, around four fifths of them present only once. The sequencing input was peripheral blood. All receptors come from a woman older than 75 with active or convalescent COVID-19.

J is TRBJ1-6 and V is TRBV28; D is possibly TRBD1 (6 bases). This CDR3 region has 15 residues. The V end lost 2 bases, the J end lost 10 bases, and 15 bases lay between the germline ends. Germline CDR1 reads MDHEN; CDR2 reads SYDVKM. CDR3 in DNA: TGTGCCAGCAGTTTAGCCAGGGGTTTAGGGTCACCCCTCCACTTT. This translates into CASSLARGLGSPLHF.

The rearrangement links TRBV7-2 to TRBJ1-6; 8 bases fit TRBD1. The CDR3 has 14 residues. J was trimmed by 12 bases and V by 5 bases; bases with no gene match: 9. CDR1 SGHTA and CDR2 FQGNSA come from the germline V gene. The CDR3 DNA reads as TGTGCCAGCAGCCAAGGACAGGGACTTCGACCCCTCCACTTT. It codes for CASSQGQGLRPLHF. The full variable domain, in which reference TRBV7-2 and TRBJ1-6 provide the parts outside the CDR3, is GAGVSQSPSNKVTEKGKDVELRCDPISGHTALYWYRQSLGQGLEFLIYFQGNSAPDKSGLPSDRFSAERTGGSVSTLTIQRTQQEDSAVYLCASSQGQGLRPLHFGNGTRLTVT.

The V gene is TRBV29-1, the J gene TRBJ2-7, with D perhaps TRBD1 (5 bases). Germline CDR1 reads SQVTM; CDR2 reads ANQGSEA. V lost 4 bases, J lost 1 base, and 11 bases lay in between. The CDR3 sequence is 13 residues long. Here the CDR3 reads CSVAVAGSYEQYF. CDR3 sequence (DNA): TGCAGCGTTGCTGTGGCAGGGTCCTACGAGCAGTACTTC.

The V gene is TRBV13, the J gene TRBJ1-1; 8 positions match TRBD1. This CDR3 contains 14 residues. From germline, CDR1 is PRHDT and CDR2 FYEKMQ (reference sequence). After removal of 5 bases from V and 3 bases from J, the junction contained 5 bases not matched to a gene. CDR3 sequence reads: CASSRDRGYTEAFF. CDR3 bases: TGTGCCAGCAGCCGAGACAGGGGATACACTGAAGCTTTCTTT.

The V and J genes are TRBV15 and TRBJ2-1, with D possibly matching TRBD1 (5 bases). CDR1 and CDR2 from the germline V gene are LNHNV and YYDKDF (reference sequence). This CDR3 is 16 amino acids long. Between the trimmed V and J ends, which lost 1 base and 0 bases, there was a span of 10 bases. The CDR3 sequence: CATSRGGSNSYNEQFF. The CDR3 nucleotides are TGTGCCACCAGCAGAGGGGGCAGCAACTCCTACAATGAGCAGTTCTTC.

CDR3 loop: CATHARGASNQPQHF. As DNA, the CDR3 is TGTGCCACCCACGCCCGGGGGGCTAGCAATCAGCCCCAGCATTTT. The V gene is TRBV19, the J gene TRBJ1-5; D possibly corresponds to TRBD1 (6 bases). Germline CDR1 is LNHDA and CDR2 is SQIVND (reference sequence). Trimming stripped 10 bases from V and 0 bases from J, with 16 bases between. This CDR3 contains 15 residues. The full variable domain, its missing parts supplied by reference TRBV19 and TRBJ1-5, is DGGITQSPKYLFRKEGQNVTLSCEQNLNHDAMYWYRQDPGQGLRLIYYSQIVNDFQKGDIAEGYSVSREKKESFPLTVTSAQKNPTAFYLCATHARGASNQPQHFGDGTRLSIL.

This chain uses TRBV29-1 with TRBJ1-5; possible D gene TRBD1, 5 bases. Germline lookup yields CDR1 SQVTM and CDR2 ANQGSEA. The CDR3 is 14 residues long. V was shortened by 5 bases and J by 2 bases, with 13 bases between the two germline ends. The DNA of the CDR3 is TGCAGCGTTTCAACAGGTGGGGGCAATCAGCCCCAGCATTTT. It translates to CSVSTGGGNQPQHF.

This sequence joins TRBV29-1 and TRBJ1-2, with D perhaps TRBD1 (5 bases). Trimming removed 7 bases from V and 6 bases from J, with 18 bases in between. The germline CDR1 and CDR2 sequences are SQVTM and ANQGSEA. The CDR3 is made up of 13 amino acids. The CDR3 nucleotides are TGCAGCGCCCAACGGGGGGGAAGAGATGGCTACACCTTC. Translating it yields CSAQRGGRDGYTF.

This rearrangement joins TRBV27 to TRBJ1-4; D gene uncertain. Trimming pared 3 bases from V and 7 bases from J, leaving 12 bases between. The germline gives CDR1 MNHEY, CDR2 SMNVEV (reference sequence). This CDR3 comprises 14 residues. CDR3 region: CASSFYAGTEKLFF. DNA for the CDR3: TGTGCCAGCAGTTTCTATGCGGGAACTGAAAAACTGTTTTTT.

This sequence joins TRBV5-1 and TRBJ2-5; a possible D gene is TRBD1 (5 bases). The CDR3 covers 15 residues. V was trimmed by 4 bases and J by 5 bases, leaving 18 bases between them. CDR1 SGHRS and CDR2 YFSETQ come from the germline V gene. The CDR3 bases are TGCGCCAGCAGCCTTGCGCAGGGTGGTACGGAGACCCAGTACTTC. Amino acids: CASSLAQGGTETQYF.

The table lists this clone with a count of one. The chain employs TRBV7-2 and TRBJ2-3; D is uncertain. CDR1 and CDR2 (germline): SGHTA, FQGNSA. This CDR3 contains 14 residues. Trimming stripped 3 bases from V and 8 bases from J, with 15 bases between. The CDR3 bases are TGTGCCAGCAGCTTCCCCTCAGATCGCGGTACGCAGTATTTT. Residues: CASSFPSDRGTQYF. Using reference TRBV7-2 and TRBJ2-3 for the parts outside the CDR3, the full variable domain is GAGVSQSPSNKVTEKGKDVELRCDPISGHTALYWYRQSLGQGLEFLIYFQGNSAPDKSGLPSDRFSAERTGGSVSTLTIQRTQQEDSAVYLCASSFPSDRGTQYFGPGTRLTVL.

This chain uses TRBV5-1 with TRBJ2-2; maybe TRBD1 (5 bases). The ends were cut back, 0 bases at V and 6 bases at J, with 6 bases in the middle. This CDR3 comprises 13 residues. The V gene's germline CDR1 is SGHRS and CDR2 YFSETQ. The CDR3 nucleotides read TGCGCCAGCAGCTTGGAAGGGGCCGGGGAGCTGTTTTTT. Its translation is CASSLEGAGELFF. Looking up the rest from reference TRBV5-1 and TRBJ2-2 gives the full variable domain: KAGVTQTPRYLIKTRGQQVTLSCSPISGHRSVSWYQQTPGQGLQFLFEYFSETQRNKGNFPGRFSGRQFSNSRSEMNVSTLELGDSALYLCASSLEGAGELFFGEGSRLTVL.

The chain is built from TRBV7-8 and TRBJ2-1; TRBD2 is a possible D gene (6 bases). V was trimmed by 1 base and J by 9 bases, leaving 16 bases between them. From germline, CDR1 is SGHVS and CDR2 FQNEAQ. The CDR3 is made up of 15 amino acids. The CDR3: CASSLEGSAGREQFF. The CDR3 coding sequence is TGTGCCAGCAGCTTAGAAGGGTCGGCGGGGCGTGAGCAGTTCTTC.

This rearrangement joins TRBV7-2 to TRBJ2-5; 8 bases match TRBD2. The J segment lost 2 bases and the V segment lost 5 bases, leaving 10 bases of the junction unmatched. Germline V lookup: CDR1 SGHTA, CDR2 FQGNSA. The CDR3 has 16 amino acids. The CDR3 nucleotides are TGTGCCAGCAGCCCGCCAATGGGCGGGGGGCAAGAGACCCAGTACTTC. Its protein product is CASSPPMGGGQETQYF.

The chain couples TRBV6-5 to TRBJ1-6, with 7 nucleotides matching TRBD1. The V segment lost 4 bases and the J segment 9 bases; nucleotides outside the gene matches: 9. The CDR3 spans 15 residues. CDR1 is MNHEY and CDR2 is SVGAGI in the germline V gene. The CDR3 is CASSLTGNEVSPLHF. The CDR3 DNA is TGTGCCAGCAGTTTGACAGGGAATGAGGTTTCACCCCTCCACTTT.

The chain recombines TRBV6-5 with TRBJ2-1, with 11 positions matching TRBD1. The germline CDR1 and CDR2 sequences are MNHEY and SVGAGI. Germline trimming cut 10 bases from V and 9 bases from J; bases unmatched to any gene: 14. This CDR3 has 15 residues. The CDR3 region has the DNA TGTGCCACCCGCTCAGGGACAGGGGGATTGAGTGAGCAGTTCTTC. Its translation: CATRSGTGGLSEQFF.

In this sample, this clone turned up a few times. DNA for the CDR3: TGTGCCAGCAGCTTAGGTCAGGGGGATTACAATGAGCAGTTCTTC. Its translation is CASSLGQGDYNEQFF. The J gene is TRBJ2-1, the V gene TRBV7-9, with 7 bases that match TRBD1. This CDR3 comprises 15 residues. Germline V gene sequence: CDR1 SEHNR, CDR2 FQNEAQ (reference sequence). V shed 1 base, J shed 4 bases, and the junction held 4 bases outside the gene matches.

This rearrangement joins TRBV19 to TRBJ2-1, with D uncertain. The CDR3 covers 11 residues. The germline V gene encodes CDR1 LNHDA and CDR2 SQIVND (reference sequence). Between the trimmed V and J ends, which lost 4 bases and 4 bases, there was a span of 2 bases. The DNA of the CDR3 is TGTGCCAGTAGTACGTACAATGAGCAGTTCTTC. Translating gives CASSTYNEQFF.

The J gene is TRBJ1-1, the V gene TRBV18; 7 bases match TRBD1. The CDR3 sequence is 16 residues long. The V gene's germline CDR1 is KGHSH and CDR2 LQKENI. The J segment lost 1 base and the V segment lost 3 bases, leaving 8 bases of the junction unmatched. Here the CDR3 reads CASSPPWDRSNTEAFF. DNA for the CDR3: TGTGCCAGCTCACCCCCTTGGGACAGATCGAACACTGAAGCTTTCTTT.

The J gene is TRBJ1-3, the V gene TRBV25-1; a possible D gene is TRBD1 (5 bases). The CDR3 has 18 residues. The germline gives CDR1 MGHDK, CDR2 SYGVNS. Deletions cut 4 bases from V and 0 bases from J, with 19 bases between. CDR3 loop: CASSAGLRGGSSGNTIYF. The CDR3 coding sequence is TGTGCCAGCAGTGCTGGCCTGAGGGGAGGTAGCTCTGGAAACACCATATATTTT.

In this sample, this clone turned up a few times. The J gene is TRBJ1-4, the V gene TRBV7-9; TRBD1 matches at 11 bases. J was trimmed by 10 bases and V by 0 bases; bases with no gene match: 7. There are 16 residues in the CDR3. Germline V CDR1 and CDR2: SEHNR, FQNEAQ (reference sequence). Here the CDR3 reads CASSLAPSGQGGKLFF. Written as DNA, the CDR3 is TGTGCCAGCAGCTTAGCCCCTTCGGGACAGGGGGGAAAACTGTTTTTT. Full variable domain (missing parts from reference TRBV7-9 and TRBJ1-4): DTGVSQNPRHKITKRGQNVTFRCDPISEHNRLYWYRQTLGQGPEFLTYFQNEAQLEKSRLLSDRFSAERPKGSFSTLEIQRTEQGDSAMYLCASSLAPSGQGGKLFFGSGTQLSVL.

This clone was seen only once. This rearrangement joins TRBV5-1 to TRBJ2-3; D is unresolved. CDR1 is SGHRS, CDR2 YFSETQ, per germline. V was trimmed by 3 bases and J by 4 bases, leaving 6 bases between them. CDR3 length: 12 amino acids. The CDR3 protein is CASSSPADTQYF. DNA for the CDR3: TGCGCCAGCAGCTCCCCGGCAGATACGCAGTATTTT.

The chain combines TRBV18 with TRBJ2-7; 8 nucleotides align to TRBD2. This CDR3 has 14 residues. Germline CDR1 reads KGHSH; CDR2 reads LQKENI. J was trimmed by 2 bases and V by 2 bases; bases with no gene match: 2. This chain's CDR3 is CASSPNGGAYEQYF. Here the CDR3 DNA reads TGTGCCAGCTCACCAAACGGGGGGGCCTACGAGCAGTACTTC.

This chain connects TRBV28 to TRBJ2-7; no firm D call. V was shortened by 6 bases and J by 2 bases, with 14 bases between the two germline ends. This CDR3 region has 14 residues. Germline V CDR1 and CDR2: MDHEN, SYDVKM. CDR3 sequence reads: CASRRQVVPYEQYF. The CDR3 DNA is TGTGCCAGCAGGCGCCAGGTGGTTCCCTACGAGCAGTACTTC.